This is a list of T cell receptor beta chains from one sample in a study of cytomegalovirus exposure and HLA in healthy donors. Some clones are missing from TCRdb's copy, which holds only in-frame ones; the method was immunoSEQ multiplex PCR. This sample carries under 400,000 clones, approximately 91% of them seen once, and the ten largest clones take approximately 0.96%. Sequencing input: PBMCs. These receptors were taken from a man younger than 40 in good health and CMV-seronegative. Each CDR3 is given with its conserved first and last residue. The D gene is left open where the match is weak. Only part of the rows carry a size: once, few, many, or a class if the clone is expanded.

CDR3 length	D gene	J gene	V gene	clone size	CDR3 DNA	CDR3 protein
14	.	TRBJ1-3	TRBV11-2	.	TGTGCCAGCACCCAACCGGGATCCGGAAACACCATATATTTT	CASTQPGSGNTIYF
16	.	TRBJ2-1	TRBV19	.	TGTGCCAGTAGTAGAGACTTCGCGGGGACCCGCAATGAGCAGTTCTTC	CASSRDFAGTRNEQFF
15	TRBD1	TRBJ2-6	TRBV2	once	TGTGCCAGCAGTGGAGACAGGGCTGGGGCCAACGTCCTGACTTTC	CASSGDRAGANVLTF
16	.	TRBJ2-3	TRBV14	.	TGTGCCAGCAGCGACAGCTGGCGAACTAGCACAGATACGCAGTATTTT	CASSDSWRTSTDTQYF
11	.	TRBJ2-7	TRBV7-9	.	TGTGCCAGCACCCTCAACGGCGAGCAGTACTTC	CASTLNGEQYF
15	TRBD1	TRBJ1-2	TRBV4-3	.	TGCGCCAGCAGCCGAGACAGGGGAATCGGCTATGGCTACACCTTC	CASSRDRGIGYGYTF
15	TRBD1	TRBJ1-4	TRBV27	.	TGTGCCAGCGCCTCCAGGGGGCTAACTAATGAAAAACTGTTTTTT	CASASRGLTNEKLFF
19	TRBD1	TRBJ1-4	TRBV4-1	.	TGCGCCAGCAGCCTCGCTGGACAGGGCGGGGGTGGTACTAATGAAAAACTGTTTTTT	CASSLAGQGGGGTNEKLFF
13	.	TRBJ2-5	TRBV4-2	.	TGTGCCAGTAGTGGGGCTAGGGCAGAGACCCAGTACTTC	CASSGARAETQYF
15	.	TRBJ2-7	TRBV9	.	TGTGCCAGCAGCGTAGCAGGGGTGGGGCAATCCGAGCAGTACTTC	CASSVAGVGQSEQYF
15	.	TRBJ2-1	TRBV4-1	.	TGCGCCAGCAGCCAAGATCGGCAGGGCAACTATGAGCAGTTCTTC	CASSQDRQGNYEQFF
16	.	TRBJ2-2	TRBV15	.	TGTGCCACCAGCAGAGATCCGGACAGTAACACCGGGGAGCTGTTTTTT	CATSRDPDSNTGELFF
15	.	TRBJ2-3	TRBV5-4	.	TGTGCCAGCAGCTTGGGTTGGGGGGACACAGATACGCAGTATTTT	CASSLGWGDTDTQYF
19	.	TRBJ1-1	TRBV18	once	TGTGCCAGCTCACCCTTTAACATAGACACCCTCCTCACGTCCACTGAAGCTTTCTTT	CASSPFNIDTLLTSTEAFF
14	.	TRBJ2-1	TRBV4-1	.	TGCGCCAGCAGCCAAGCCGGGGGTATGTATGAGCAGTTCTTC	CASSQAGGMYEQFF
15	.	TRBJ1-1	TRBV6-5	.	TGTGCCAGCAGTTACGGGACAAGTCTGAACACTGAAGCTTTCTTT	CASSYGTSLNTEAFF